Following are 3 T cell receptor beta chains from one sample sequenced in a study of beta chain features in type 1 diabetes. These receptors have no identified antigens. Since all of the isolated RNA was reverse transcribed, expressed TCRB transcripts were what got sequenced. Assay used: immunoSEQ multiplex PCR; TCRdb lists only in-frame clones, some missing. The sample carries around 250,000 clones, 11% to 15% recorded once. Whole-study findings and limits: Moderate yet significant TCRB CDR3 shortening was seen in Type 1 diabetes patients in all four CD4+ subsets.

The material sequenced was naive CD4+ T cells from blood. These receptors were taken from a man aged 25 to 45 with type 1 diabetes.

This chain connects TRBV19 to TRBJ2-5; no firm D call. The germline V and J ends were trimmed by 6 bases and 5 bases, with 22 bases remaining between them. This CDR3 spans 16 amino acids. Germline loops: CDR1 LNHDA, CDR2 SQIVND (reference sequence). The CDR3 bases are TGTGCCAGTAGCATAATGGCAAAGTCTGATCTCGAGACCCAGTACTTC. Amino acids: CASSIMAKSDLETQYF.

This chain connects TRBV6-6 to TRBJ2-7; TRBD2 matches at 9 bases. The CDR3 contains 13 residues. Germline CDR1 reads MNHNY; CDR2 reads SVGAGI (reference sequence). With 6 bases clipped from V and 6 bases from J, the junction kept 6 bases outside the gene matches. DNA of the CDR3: TGTGCCAGCAGCTCCAGCGGGAGGAGCGAGCAGTACTTC. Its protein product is CASSSSGRSEQYF.

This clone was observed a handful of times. CDR3 in DNA: TGCGCCAGCAGCGGGGACACTTTGAACACTGAAGCTTTCTTT. Translation gives CASSGDTLNTEAFF. V usage is TRBV5-1 and J usage is TRBJ1-1, with D possibly being TRBD1 (6 bases). The V and J ends lost 4 bases and 0 bases respectively, with 10 bases between them. This CDR3 region has 14 residues. Per germline, CDR1 SGHRS and CDR2 YFSETQ. Combining the CDR3 with reference TRBV5-1 and TRBJ1-1 gives the whole variable domain KAGVTQTPRYLIKTRGQQVTLSCSPISGHRSVSWYQQTPGQGLQFLFEYFSETQRNKGNFPGRFSGRQFSNSRSEMNVSTLELGDSALYLCASSGDTLNTEAFFGQGTRLTVV.